This is a list of T cell receptor beta chains from one sample in a study of cytotoxic CD8 clonotypes in ibrutinib-treated CLL. Sequenced by immunoSEQ multiplex PCR; TCRdb stores in-frame clones only, minus some. The repertoire holds some 300,000 clones, with around four fifths as singletons. This specimen consisted of PBMCs, obtained before ibrutinib treatment. Source of these receptors: a human donor with chronic lymphocytic leukemia. Both conserved end residues are part of each CDR3. Fields, in order: J gene, V gene, clone size, D gene, CDR3 length, CDR3 DNA, CDR3 protein. D genes are given only for firm matches. Size is stated for part of the rows, as once, few or many counts, or as a class when the clone is expanded.

j_gene: TRBJ2-5
v_gene: TRBV18
abundance: few
d_gene: -
len: 13
CDR3nt: TGTGCCAGCTCACGGGACATTGAAGAGACCCAGTACTTC
CDR3aa: CASSRDIEETQYF

j_gene: TRBJ2-7
v_gene: TRBV27
abundance: -
d_gene: TRBD1
len: 14
CDR3nt: TGTGCCAGCAGTTTACGGGACAGGGGATCCGAGCAGTACTTC
CDR3aa: CASSLRDRGSEQYF

j_gene: TRBJ1-1
v_gene: TRBV7-2
abundance: once
d_gene: -
len: 15
CDR3nt: TGTGCCAGCAGCTCACCAGGGACGGCGAACACTGAAGCTTTCTTT
CDR3aa: CASSSPGTANTEAFF

j_gene: TRBJ1-2
v_gene: TRBV5-1
abundance: -
d_gene: -
len: 16
CDR3nt: TGCGCCAGCGAGGAGTCAGGGGCCGGACGGGGCCTTGGCTACACCTTC
CDR3aa: CASEESGAGRGLGYTF

j_gene: TRBJ2-7
v_gene: TRBV5-4
abundance: -
d_gene: TRBD2
len: 15
CDR3nt: TGTGCCAGCAGCTCCGTCCTAGCGGTCCCCTACGAGCAGTACTTC
CDR3aa: CASSSVLAVPYEQYF

j_gene: TRBJ2-6
v_gene: TRBV9
abundance: -
d_gene: -
len: 16
CDR3nt: TGTGCCAGCAGCGGAGTCGGGTTGTCTGGGGCCAACGTCCTGACTTTC
CDR3aa: CASSGVGLSGANVLTF

j_gene: TRBJ2-1
v_gene: TRBV7-6
abundance: -
d_gene: TRBD2
len: 19
CDR3nt: TGTGCCAGCAGCCAGGGACTAGCGGGAGTTTTGGCGTCCTACAATGAGCAGTTCTTC
CDR3aa: CASSQGLAGVLASYNEQFF

j_gene: TRBJ2-7
v_gene: TRBV7-9
abundance: -
d_gene: TRBD2
len: 15
CDR3nt: TGTGCCAGCAGCTTTAGCGGGAGTGATCCCTACGAGCAGTACTTC
CDR3aa: CASSFSGSDPYEQYF

j_gene: TRBJ2-7
v_gene: TRBV18
abundance: -
d_gene: TRBD2
len: 15
CDR3nt: TGTGCCAGCTCACCCGGTCGAGCGGGAGTTGGCGAGCAGTACTTC
CDR3aa: CASSPGRAGVGEQYF

j_gene: TRBJ1-4
v_gene: TRBV7-2
abundance: -
d_gene: TRBD1
len: 17
CDR3nt: TGTGCCAGCAGCTTAGTTCCAGGGGGCGGCGCGGGTGAAAAACTGTTTTTT
CDR3aa: CASSLVPGGGAGEKLFF

j_gene: TRBJ2-5
v_gene: TRBV28
abundance: -
d_gene: TRBD1
len: 15
CDR3nt: TGTGCCAGCAGGCTCCCCGGACAGGCTGAGGAGACCCAGTACTTC
CDR3aa: CASRLPGQAEETQYF

j_gene: TRBJ2-3
v_gene: TRBV7-6
abundance: -
d_gene: TRBD2
len: 13
CDR3nt: TGTGCCAGCAGCTTTGGGAGGGCAGATACGCAGTATTTT
CDR3aa: CASSFGRADTQYF

j_gene: TRBJ2-7
v_gene: TRBV11-2
abundance: -
d_gene: -
len: 15
CDR3nt: TGTGCCAGCAGCCCCAGGTCGGAGGCCTCCTACGAGCAGTACTTC
CDR3aa: CASSPRSEASYEQYF

j_gene: TRBJ2-7
v_gene: TRBV14
abundance: -
d_gene: -
len: 15
CDR3nt: TGTGCCAGCAGCCGTTTGGCGTACTCCTCCTACGAGCAGTACTTC
CDR3aa: CASSRLAYSSYEQYF

j_gene: TRBJ1-2
v_gene: TRBV28
abundance: -
d_gene: TRBD1
len: 13
CDR3nt: TGTGCCAGCAGGATCCGGACAGGGTCCGGCTACACCTTC
CDR3aa: CASRIRTGSGYTF

j_gene: TRBJ1-2
v_gene: TRBV6-6
abundance: -
d_gene: TRBD1
len: 15
CDR3nt: TGTGCCAGCAGTTTTCCCGGGACAGGGCCCTATGGCTACACCTTC
CDR3aa: CASSFPGTGPYGYTF

j_gene: TRBJ2-7
v_gene: TRBV4-2
abundance: -
d_gene: -
len: 13
CDR3nt: TGTGCCAGCAGCCAAGACCCGGATTACGAGCAGTACTTC
CDR3aa: CASSQDPDYEQYF

j_gene: TRBJ1-5
v_gene: TRBV11-1
abundance: -
d_gene: -
len: 12
CDR3nt: TGTGCCAGCAGTCACGATAATCAGCCCCAGCATTTT
CDR3aa: CASSHDNQPQHF

j_gene: TRBJ1-2
v_gene: TRBV7-3
abundance: -
d_gene: -
len: 16
CDR3nt: TGTGCCAGCAGCCCTCACCCCGGCACGAACAACTATGGCTACACCTTC
CDR3aa: CASSPHPGTNNYGYTF

j_gene: TRBJ1-1
v_gene: TRBV18
abundance: -
d_gene: -
len: 14
CDR3nt: TGTGCCAGCTCACTTTCACAAGGTAGGACTGAAGCTTTCTTT
CDR3aa: CASSLSQGRTEAFF

j_gene: TRBJ2-1
v_gene: TRBV5-4
abundance: -
d_gene: -
len: 15
CDR3nt: TGTGCCAGCAGCCTTGCGCCAGCGGAGCTCGGTGAGCAGTTCTTC
CDR3aa: CASSLAPAELGEQFF

j_gene: TRBJ2-5
v_gene: TRBV6-5
abundance: once
d_gene: -
len: 15
CDR3nt: TGTGCCAGCAGTTACACGTACAGGGATCAAGAGACCCAGTACTTC
CDR3aa: CASSYTYRDQETQYF

j_gene: TRBJ2-7
v_gene: TRBV19
abundance: once
d_gene: -
len: 12
CDR3nt: TGTGCCAGTAGTATAGGTGGATACGAGCAGTACTTC
CDR3aa: CASSIGGYEQYF

j_gene: TRBJ1-2
v_gene: TRBV6-5
abundance: -
d_gene: -
len: 16
CDR3nt: TGTGCCAGCAGTTACAAGGGGGTCAAATCCAACTATGGCTACACCTTC
CDR3aa: CASSYKGVKSNYGYTF

j_gene: TRBJ1-4
v_gene: TRBV5-4
abundance: -
d_gene: -
len: 12
CDR3nt: TGTGCCAGCAGCTTGGCAAATGAAAAACTGTTTTTT
CDR3aa: CASSLANEKLFF

j_gene: TRBJ2-3
v_gene: TRBV19
abundance: -
d_gene: -
len: 15
CDR3nt: TGTGCCAGTCGCCTCCTCGGACAGTTCATGGATACGCAGTATTTT
CDR3aa: CASRLLGQFMDTQYF

j_gene: TRBJ2-7
v_gene: TRBV12-5
abundance: -
d_gene: -
len: 14
CDR3nt: TGTGCTAGTGGTTTGGCAACCGATACCTACGAGCAGTACTTC
CDR3aa: CASGLATDTYEQYF

j_gene: TRBJ2-3
v_gene: TRBV28
abundance: few
d_gene: TRBD1
len: 15
CDR3nt: TGTGCCAGCAGTTTATCGACAGGGGGCGCAGATACGCAGTATTTT
CDR3aa: CASSLSTGGADTQYF

j_gene: TRBJ1-5
v_gene: TRBV4-1
abundance: -
d_gene: -
len: 14
CDR3nt: TGCGCCAGCAGCCAGAGGGACAGCAATCAGCCCCAGCATTTT
CDR3aa: CASSQRDSNQPQHF

j_gene: TRBJ2-1
v_gene: TRBV4-1
abundance: -
d_gene: TRBD1
len: 16
CDR3nt: TGCGCCAGCAGCCAAGGACAGGGCGCGTCCTACAATGAGCAGTTCTTC
CDR3aa: CASSQGQGASYNEQFF

j_gene: TRBJ2-2
v_gene: TRBV5-1
abundance: -
d_gene: -
len: 14
CDR3nt: TGCGCCAGCAGCTTGGGTCTACTCACCGGGGAGCTGTTTTTT
CDR3aa: CASSLGLLTGELFF

j_gene: TRBJ1-1
v_gene: TRBV20-1
abundance: -
d_gene: -
len: 11
CDR3nt: TGCAGTGCTAGAGTCGGGGGGTCGGCTTTCTTT
CDR3aa: CSARVGGSAFF

j_gene: TRBJ2-1
v_gene: TRBV7-9
abundance: -
d_gene: -
len: 14
CDR3nt: TGTGCCAGCAGCGCACTCTCCTCCTACAATGAGCAGTTCTTC
CDR3aa: CASSALSSYNEQFF

j_gene: TRBJ2-5
v_gene: TRBV6-6
abundance: -
d_gene: -
len: 14
CDR3nt: TGTGCCAGCAGTTACACGGACACGCAAGAGACCCAGTACTTC
CDR3aa: CASSYTDTQETQYF

j_gene: TRBJ2-7
v_gene: TRBV5-4
abundance: -
d_gene: TRBD2
len: 17
CDR3nt: TGTGCCAGCAGCTTGGGGGTCACGACTAGCACCGCCTACGAGCAGTACTTC
CDR3aa: CASSLGVTTSTAYEQYF

j_gene: TRBJ2-1
v_gene: TRBV9
abundance: -
d_gene: TRBD2
len: 15
CDR3nt: TGTGCCAGCAGCAAATGGTTAGCGGGAGGGGATGAGCAGTTCTTC
CDR3aa: CASSKWLAGGDEQFF

j_gene: TRBJ2-1
v_gene: TRBV29-1
abundance: -
d_gene: -
len: 14
CDR3nt: TGCAGCGTTGAAGCCCGGCTAGCTAAAACTGAGCAGTTCTTC
CDR3aa: CSVEARLAKTEQFF

j_gene: TRBJ2-6
v_gene: TRBV27
abundance: -
d_gene: -
len: 16
CDR3nt: TGTGCCAGCAGTCCCTCCTCGATCTCTGGGGCCAACGTCCTGACTTTC
CDR3aa: CASSPSSISGANVLTF

j_gene: TRBJ1-1
v_gene: TRBV27
abundance: -
d_gene: -
len: 17
CDR3nt: TGTGCCAGCAGTCCCCGGCAACGGCCCAATCTGAACACTGAAGCTTTCTTT
CDR3aa: CASSPRQRPNLNTEAFF

j_gene: TRBJ2-2
v_gene: TRBV30
abundance: -
d_gene: TRBD2
len: 15
CDR3nt: TGTGCCTGGAGTAAACTAGCGGGTAACACCGGGGAGCTGTTTTTT
CDR3aa: CAWSKLAGNTGELFF

j_gene: TRBJ1-1
v_gene: TRBV5-5
abundance: -
d_gene: -
len: 15
CDR3nt: TGTGCCAGCAGCTTTCGATCGGGGGCGGGCACTGAAGCTTTCTTT
CDR3aa: CASSFRSGAGTEAFF

j_gene: TRBJ1-3
v_gene: TRBV5-4
abundance: few
d_gene: -
len: 12
CDR3nt: TGTGCCAGCAGCTTGTACGGAAACACCATATATTTT
CDR3aa: CASSLYGNTIYF

j_gene: TRBJ2-1
v_gene: TRBV7-6
abundance: -
d_gene: -
len: 17
CDR3nt: TGTGCCAGCAGCTTCCGCGGGGTTATGAGCTCCTACAATGAGCAGTTCTTC
CDR3aa: CASSFRGVMSSYNEQFF

j_gene: TRBJ2-7
v_gene: TRBV9
abundance: -
d_gene: TRBD1
len: 14
CDR3nt: TGTGCCAGCAGCGTGGGGACAGGCCAGTACGAGCAGTACTTC
CDR3aa: CASSVGTGQYEQYF

j_gene: TRBJ2-7
v_gene: TRBV29-1
abundance: -
d_gene: TRBD1
len: 13
CDR3nt: TGCAGCGTTGAAAAGCAGGGGGCCCACGAGCAGTACTTC
CDR3aa: CSVEKQGAHEQYF

j_gene: TRBJ2-1
v_gene: TRBV9
abundance: once
d_gene: -
len: 14
CDR3nt: TGTGCCAGCAGCCCGACCGGGGCGGTCAATGAGCAGTTCTTC
CDR3aa: CASSPTGAVNEQFF

j_gene: TRBJ1-5
v_gene: TRBV2
abundance: few
d_gene: -
len: 14
CDR3nt: TGTGCCAGCAGTGAATTAGGTAGCAATCAGCCCCAGCATTTT
CDR3aa: CASSELGSNQPQHF

j_gene: TRBJ1-5
v_gene: TRBV7-2
abundance: -
d_gene: -
len: 14
CDR3nt: TGTGCCAGCAGCATACGGGGCCAAAATCAGCCCCAGCATTTT
CDR3aa: CASSIRGQNQPQHF

j_gene: TRBJ2-4
v_gene: TRBV19
abundance: -
d_gene: TRBD1
len: 14
CDR3nt: TGTGCCAGTAGTACCCGGACAGGGGGGAACATTCAGTACTTC
CDR3aa: CASSTRTGGNIQYF

j_gene: TRBJ2-7
v_gene: TRBV2
abundance: -
d_gene: -
len: 19
CDR3nt: TGTGCCAGCAGCGCTTCTCATCCGGGGCTCCAGGTAGACACCTACGAGCAGTACTTC
CDR3aa: CASSASHPGLQVDTYEQYF